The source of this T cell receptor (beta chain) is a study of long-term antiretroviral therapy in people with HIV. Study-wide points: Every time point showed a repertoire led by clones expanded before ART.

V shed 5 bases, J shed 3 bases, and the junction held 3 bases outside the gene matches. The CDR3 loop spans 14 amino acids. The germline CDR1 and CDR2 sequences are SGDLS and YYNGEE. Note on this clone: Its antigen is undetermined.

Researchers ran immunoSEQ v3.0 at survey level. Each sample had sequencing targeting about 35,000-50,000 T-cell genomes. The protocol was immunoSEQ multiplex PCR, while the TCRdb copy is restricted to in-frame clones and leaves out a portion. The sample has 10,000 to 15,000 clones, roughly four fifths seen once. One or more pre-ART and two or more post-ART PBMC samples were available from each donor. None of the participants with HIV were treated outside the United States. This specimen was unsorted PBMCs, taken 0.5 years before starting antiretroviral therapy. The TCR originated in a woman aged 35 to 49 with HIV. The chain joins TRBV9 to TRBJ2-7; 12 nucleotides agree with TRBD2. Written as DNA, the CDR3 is TGTGCCAGCAGTCAGACTAGCGGGAGCTACGAGCAGTACTTC. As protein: CASSQTSGSYEQYF. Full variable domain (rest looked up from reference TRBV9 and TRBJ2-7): DSGVTQTPKHLITATGQRVTLRCSPRSGDLSVYWYQQSLDQGLQFLIQYYNGEERAKGNILERFSAQQFPDLHSELNLSSLELGDSALYFCASSQTSGSYEQYFGPGTRLTVT.